Following are 24 T cell receptor beta chains from one sample sequenced in a study of shared clonotypes between healthy human individuals (dated by TCRdb to 2019 to 2021). The library was prepared using the immunoSEQ multiplex PCR assay. The table was pulled from immuneACCESS by TCRdb, which kept in-frame rearrangements only. Such tables lose some clones; where checked, under half of the loss comes from unresolved V genes, and the rest has no known cause. The sample table lists roughly 700,000 clones, around 74% of them with a count of one. The ten largest make up about 1.8% of the sample. Input material: memory CD4+ T cells sorted from blood. Sample cell subset or site, as interpreted from the label and publication: CD45RA-negative fraction. The receptors were sampled from a woman aged 25 to 39 in good health.

This clone was detected many times. This chain uses TRBV18 with TRBJ2-1; D remains ambiguous. Looked up from germline, CDR1 is KGHSH and CDR2 is LQKENI. Trimming removed 3 bases from V and 1 base from J, with 7 bases in between. The CDR3 loop spans 14 amino acids. The CDR3 DNA is TGTGCCAGCTCACCCCAAGGGTCCTACAATGAGCAGTTCTTC. This codes for CASSPQGSYNEQFF.

This clone was counted a few times. The chain combines TRBV5-1 with TRBJ2-1, with TRBD2 matching 8 bases. J was trimmed by 5 bases and V by 4 bases; bases with no gene match: 5. The CDR3 contains 14 residues. Germline-derived CDR1 and CDR2 are SGHRS and YFSETQ. The CDR3 region is CASSHRLANNEQFF. The DNA for the CDR3 is TGCGCCAGCAGCCATCGACTAGCGAACAATGAGCAGTTCTTC.

This clone was seen ten or more times. This chain connects TRBV11-2 to TRBJ2-2; perhaps TRBD2 as D (6 bases). V was cut by 6 bases and J by 7 bases, with 15 bases left in between. The CDR3 has 14 residues. The V gene's germline CDR1 is SGHAT and CDR2 FQNNGV. The CDR3 sequence: CASRYSRGSGELFF. CDR3 in DNA: TGTGCCAGCAGATACTCGCGGGGAAGCGGGGAGCTGTTTTTT.

The chain employs TRBV27 and TRBJ1-2; TRBD1 aligns across 9 bases. V lost 6 bases to trimming and J lost 5 bases; unmatched junction nucleotides: 13. The length of the CDR3 is 16 residues. Germline CDR1 is MNHEY and CDR2 is SMNVEV (reference sequence). The CDR3 protein is CASRSGQGSRLYGYTF. CDR3 sequence (DNA): TGTGCCAGCAGATCCGGACAGGGGAGTAGATTATATGGCTACACCTTC.

This clone was detected many times. The chain combines TRBV4-1 with TRBJ2-1; 9 nucleotides match TRBD2. CDR1 MGHRA and CDR2 YSYEKL come from the germline V gene. This CDR3 has 18 amino acids. Trimming took 1 base from V and 8 from J; bases not matched to a gene: 15. This CDR3 reads CASSQALIGAGGLHEQFF. The CDR3 region has the DNA TGCGCCAGCAGCCAAGCCTTAATCGGGGCGGGAGGGTTACATGAGCAGTTCTTC.

CDR3 sequence: CASRNALRATNEKLFF. For the CDR3, the DNA is TGCGCCAGCAGGAATGCCCTAAGGGCAACTAATGAAAAACTGTTTTTT. V and J are TRBV5-1 and TRBJ1-4; no clear D gene. Trimming removed 5 bases at V and 0 bases at J, with 14 bases between. The CDR3 covers 16 residues. Germline CDR1 is SGHRS and CDR2 is YFSETQ.

This clone was picked up a small number of times. This rearrangement joins TRBV19 to TRBJ2-7; a possible D gene is TRBD2 (5 bases). With 1 base removed from V and 2 bases from J, the gap between germline ends came to 15 bases. The CDR3 spans 16 residues. Germline CDR1 and CDR2: LNHDA and SQIVND (reference sequence). CDR3 amino acids: CASSIGGSWSAYEQYF. CDR3 coding DNA: TGTGCCAGTAGTATAGGAGGGTCTTGGTCGGCCTACGAGCAGTACTTC.

This clone was picked up a small number of times. This sequence joins TRBV7-3 and TRBJ1-5; perhaps TRBD1 as D (5 bases). Trimming shortened V by 2 bases and J by 6 bases, and 8 bases separated the two germline ends. This CDR3 comprises 13 residues. CDR1 and CDR2 (germline): SGHTA, FQGTGA. The CDR3 coding sequence is TGTGCCAGCAGCTTATCGGGGGGTCAGCCCCAGCATTTT. Protein sequence: CASSLSGGQPQHF.

This sequence joins TRBV25-1 and TRBJ2-1, with TRBD2 matching over 8 bases. This CDR3 has 15 residues. Germline-derived CDR1 and CDR2 are MGHDK and SYGVNS. With V trimmed by 7 bases and J by 2 bases, 7 bases remained unmatched. Written as DNA, the CDR3 is TGTGCCAGCACCTCAGCGGGAGTGGCCTACAATGAGCAGTTCTTC. As protein: CASTSAGVAYNEQFF.

This clone has just one count. The chain has TRBV23-1 and TRBJ2-7, with TRBD1 as a possible D gene (6 bases). TRBV23-1 is sorted into the ORF group, with uncertain function. The CDR3 spans 15 residues. V lost 7 bases and J lost 6, with 22 bases in between. For the CDR3, the DNA is TGCGCCAGCATCACCTCGGCCAGGGGAGTAGCCGAGCAGTACTTC. Residues: CASITSARGVAEQYF.

Concerning this clone: Other nucleotide sequences from this sample produce the same CDR3. The gene calls are TRBV7-9 and TRBJ1-5, with 7 bases fitting TRBD1. The CDR3 extends over 15 amino acids. Trimming removed 5 bases from V and 4 bases from J; junction bases left unmatched: 8. Germline assignment: CDR1 SEHNR and CDR2 FQNEAQ (reference sequence). Here the CDR3 DNA reads TGTGCCAGCAGCCTGGCCGGGACAGAGAATCAGCCCCAGCATTTT. It specifies CASSLAGTENQPQHF.

There are a few counts of this clone. Additional DNA sequences in this sample encode the identical CDR3. DNA for the CDR3: TGCGCCAGCAGCTTGGGGACTAGCGGGGATACGCAGTATTTT. Translation: CASSLGTSGDTQYF. The chain employs TRBV5-1 and TRBJ2-3; TRBD2 matches at 11 bases. The germline V gene has CDR1 SGHRS and CDR2 YFSETQ. CDR3 size: 14 residues. V dropped 0 bases and J dropped 6; count of bases not matched to a gene: 0.

The genes are TRBV18 and TRBJ2-1; 7 bases match TRBD1. There are 15 residues in the CDR3. V lost 2 bases and J lost 5; bases outside the gene matches: 6. CDR1 is KGHSH, CDR2 LQKENI, per germline. The CDR3 sequence is CASSPNRDSNNEQFF. CDR3 nucleotide sequence: TGTGCCAGCTCACCAAACCGGGACAGCAACAATGAGCAGTTCTTC.

V usage is TRBV7-2 and J usage is TRBJ2-5; tentatively, D is TRBD1 or TRBD2 (5 bases each). Germline values: CDR1 SGHTA, CDR2 FQGNSA. V lost 2 bases and J 1 base, leaving 8 bases between the germline ends. There are 14 residues in the CDR3. This chain's CDR3 is CASSLQGTQETQYF. As DNA, the CDR3 is TGTGCCAGCAGCTTACAAGGGACCCAAGAGACCCAGTACTTC.

The rearrangement links TRBV29-1 to TRBJ2-5; the D gene is possibly TRBD1 (5 bases). The CDR3 is 12 amino acids. Germline loops: CDR1 SQVTM, CDR2 ANQGSEA. Trimming shortened V by 4 bases and J by 3 bases, and 9 bases separated the two germline ends. In DNA form, the CDR3 reads TGCAGCGTTGCCGACAGCGAAGAGACCCAGTACTTC. This codes for CSVADSEETQYF.

This clone was observed a single time. The chain carries TRBV30 and TRBJ1-5; D is unclear. Germline CDR1 is GTSNPN and CDR2 is SVGIG (reference sequence). There are 13 residues in the CDR3. The V end was cut by 1 base, the J end by 5 bases, with 9 bases between. The CDR3 DNA is TGTGCCTGGAGTGCCGGAGATTATCAGCCCCAGCATTTT. This sequence encodes CAWSAGDYQPQHF.

The V and J genes are TRBV6-1 and TRBJ1-2; a weak D match, TRBD1 (5 bases). Germline V gene data show CDR1 as MNHNS and CDR2 as SASEGT. Trimming cost V 2 bases and J 4 bases, with 14 bases left between them. The CDR3 spans 15 residues. The chain's CDR3 is CASSERRDGSYGYTF. Written as DNA, the CDR3 is TGTGCCAGCAGTGAACGCCGGGACGGAAGCTATGGCTACACCTTC.

The genes are TRBV4-2 and TRBJ2-1, with TRBD1 matching over 9 bases. Germline-derived CDR1 and CDR2 are LGHNA and YNFKEQ. The CDR3 is made up of 18 amino acids. J gave up 8 bases and V 1 base, and 15 bases lay outside the gene matches. The CDR3 is CASSQVQGARLEGDEQFF. DNA for the CDR3: TGTGCCAGCAGCCAAGTACAGGGGGCGCGGCTCGAGGGCGATGAGCAGTTCTTC.

This clone has just one count. CDR3 in amino acids: CASSPIAGGADTQYF. CDR3 coding DNA: TGTGCCAGCAGTCCAATAGCGGGAGGGGCAGATACGCAGTATTTT. The chain couples TRBV27 to TRBJ2-3, with TRBD2 matching over 11 bases. The CDR3 sequence is 15 residues long. From germline, CDR1 is MNHEY and CDR2 SMNVEV (reference sequence). V was pared by 5 bases and J by 4 bases, with 5 bases of the junction left unmatched.

The rearrangement links TRBV15 to TRBJ1-5, with a tentative D call TRBD1 (6 bases). Trimming shortened V by 1 base and J by 6 bases, and 19 bases separated the two germline ends. The CDR3 spans 17 residues. Germline-derived CDR1 and CDR2 are LNHNV and YYDKDF (reference sequence). This chain's CDR3 is CATSRGHTGNGRQPQHF. In nucleotides, the CDR3 is TGTGCCACCAGCAGAGGTCATACAGGGAATGGGCGTCAGCCCCAGCATTTT.

This clone was counted ten times or more. Other DNA sequences in the same sample also yield this CDR3. The chain links TRBV15 to TRBJ2-7; 13 bases are shared with TRBD2. The CDR3 runs to 16 residues. Trimming at V came to 1 base and at J to 2 bases, leaving 2 bases not matched to a gene. Germline V lookup: CDR1 LNHNV, CDR2 YYDKDF (reference sequence). Here the CDR3 reads CATSRGGLAGAYEQYF. In nucleotides, the CDR3 is TGTGCCACCAGCAGAGGTGGACTAGCGGGAGCCTACGAGCAGTACTTC.

The rearrangement links TRBV15 to TRBJ2-7, with 8 bases fitting TRBD2. The CDR3 extends over 18 amino acids. With 0 bases clipped from V and 5 bases from J, the junction kept 15 bases outside the gene matches. Germline lookup yields CDR1 LNHNV and CDR2 YYDKDF (reference sequence). The CDR3 sequence is CATSRDRLASGSPHEQYF. CDR3 bases: TGTGCCACCAGCAGAGATAGATTGGCGAGCGGGAGCCCCCACGAGCAGTACTTC.

The rearrangement links TRBV7-2 to TRBJ2-7, with 7 bases matching TRBD2. V gave up 5 bases and J gave up 2 bases; unmatched junction bases: 6. There are 14 residues in the CDR3. Germline V lookup: CDR1 SGHTA, CDR2 FQGNSA. For the CDR3, the DNA is TGTGCCAGCAGCCAAAGCGGGACGACCTACGAGCAGTACTTC. Encoded protein: CASSQSGTTYEQYF.

The J gene is TRBJ1-5, the V gene TRBV30, with D hard to call. The CDR3 consists of 13 residues. V lost 3 bases and J lost 9, with 15 bases in between. Germline CDR1 reads GTSNPN; CDR2 reads SVGIG (reference sequence). CDR3 loop: CAWRPQLVGPQHF. The CDR3 nucleotides read TGTGCCTGGAGACCACAACTAGTTGGGCCCCAGCATTTT.